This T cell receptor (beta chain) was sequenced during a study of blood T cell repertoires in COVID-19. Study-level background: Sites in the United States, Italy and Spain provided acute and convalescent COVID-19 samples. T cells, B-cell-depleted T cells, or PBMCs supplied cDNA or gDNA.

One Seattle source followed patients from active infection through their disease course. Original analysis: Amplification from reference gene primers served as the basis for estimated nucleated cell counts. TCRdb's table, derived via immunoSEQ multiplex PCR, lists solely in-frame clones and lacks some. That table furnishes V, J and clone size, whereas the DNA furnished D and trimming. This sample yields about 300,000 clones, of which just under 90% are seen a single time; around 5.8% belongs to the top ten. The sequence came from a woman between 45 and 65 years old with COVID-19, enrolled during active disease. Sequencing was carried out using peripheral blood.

Here the CDR3 DNA reads TGTGCCAGCAGCTTGCTAGATTACGAGCAGTACTTC. This gives the protein CASSLLDYEQYF. The chain links TRBV5-6 to TRBJ2-7, with D unclear. CDR1 is SGHDT and CDR2 is YYEEEE in the germline V gene. The length of the CDR3 is 12 residues. V was shortened by 1 base and J by 4 bases, with 6 bases between the two germline ends.